Each of the 13 T cell receptor beta chains below was sequenced from the same sample in a study of cytomegalovirus exposure and HLA in healthy donors. Repertoires were generated with immunoSEQ multiplex PCR, while TCRdb's copy carries only in-frame clones and drops some. This sample has some 170,000 clones, with roughly 89% found just once. The sample was PBMCs. These receptors all come from a woman younger than 45 in good health and CMV-seronegative.

The chain has TRBV20-1 and TRBJ2-5; no clear D gene. The CDR3 has 11 residues. V gave up 6 bases and J gave up 5 bases, with 10 bases separating them. Germline V CDR1 and CDR2: DFQATT, SNEGSKA (reference sequence). CDR3 residues: CSAQNKETQYF. The CDR3 DNA reads TGCAGTGCCCAAAACAAGGAGACCCAGTACTTC.

The chain uses TRBV4-3 and TRBJ2-1; 7 positions agree with TRBD1. V dropped 4 bases and J dropped 3; count of bases not matched to a gene: 12. The germline V gene has CDR1 LGHNA and CDR2 YSLEER. This CDR3 has 17 residues. CDR3 residues: CASSLTAGGRYYNEQFF. CDR3 nucleotides: TGCGCCAGCAGCCTGACTGCAGGGGGAAGGTACTACAATGAGCAGTTCTTC.

The chain has TRBV21-1 and TRBJ2-1; the table names TRBD1, a call not compared with the DNA. TRBV21-1 is flagged as a pseudogene. This CDR3 spans 17 amino acids. CDR3 sequence reads: CASSKRRTAWAYNEQFF. The CDR3 nucleotides read TGTGCCAGCAGCAAAAGGCGGACAGCTTGGGCTTACAATGAGCAGTTCTTC.

This chain uses TRBV6-5 with TRBJ1-2, with TRBD1 identical over 10 bases. The CDR3 contains 16 residues. V lost 0 bases, J lost 4 bases, and 5 bases stayed unmatched. Germline-derived CDR1 and CDR2 are MNHEY and SVGAGI. Written as DNA, the CDR3 is TGTGCCAGCAGTTACTCGTGGGACAGGGGCCTCTATGGCTACACCTTC. The encoded protein is CASSYSWDRGLYGYTF.

The rearrangement uses TRBV29-1 and TRBJ1-2; D gene unclear. The CDR3 consists of 12 residues. V shed 5 bases and J shed 2 bases, with 9 bases lying between them. The germline V gene encodes CDR1 SQVTM and CDR2 ANQGSEA. The CDR3 reads CSVLWRNYGYTF. CDR3 coding DNA: TGCAGCGTTTTGTGGAGGAACTATGGCTACACCTTC.

V usage is TRBV6-1 and J usage is TRBJ2-2; D is possibly TRBD2 (6 bases). Trimming shortened V by 1 base and J by 2 bases, and 11 bases separated the two germline ends. Germline lookup yields CDR1 MNHNS and CDR2 SASEGT. The CDR3 has 16 amino acids. The CDR3 sequence: CASSEGIAVNTGELFF. DNA for the CDR3: TGTGCCAGCAGTGAAGGGATAGCGGTAAACACCGGGGAGCTGTTTTTT.

V gene TRBV25-1 combines with J gene TRBJ2-7; weak D call: TRBD1 (5 bases). The CDR3 runs to 12 residues. The V end was cut by 7 bases, the J end by 5 bases, with 12 bases between. From germline, CDR1 is MGHDK and CDR2 SYGVNS. The CDR3 DNA follows: TGTGCCAGCATGGACACTGTACACGAGCAGTACTTC. This codes for CASMDTVHEQYF.

The rearrangement links TRBV4-3 to TRBJ2-1, with 9 bases fitting TRBD1. This CDR3 is built from 15 residues. Germline V gives CDR1 LGHNA, CDR2 YSLEER. V gave up 0 bases and J gave up 5 bases; unmatched junction bases: 2. The CDR3: CASSQERTGDNEQFF. The CDR3 DNA reads TGCGCCAGCAGCCAAGAGAGGACAGGGGACAATGAGCAGTTCTTC.

The genes are TRBV5-1 and TRBJ2-7; perhaps TRBD1 as D (5 bases). This CDR3 is built from 15 residues. The V gene lost 0 bases and the J gene lost 3 bases, with 13 bases spanning the gap. Looked up from germline, CDR1 is SGHRS and CDR2 is YFSETQ. CDR3 bases: TGCGCCAGCAGCTTGGGCGCCGACAGTAACTACGAGCAGTACTTC. Translation: CASSLGADSNYEQYF.

The CDR3, as DNA: TGTGCCAGCAGAGAGATGATGAACACTGAAGCTTTCTTT. Its protein is CASREMMNTEAFF. The chain combines TRBV27 with TRBJ1-1; no clear D gene. Germline V gives CDR1 MNHEY, CDR2 SMNVEV (reference sequence). The V and J ends lost 6 bases and 0 bases respectively, with 8 bases between them. The CDR3 extends over 13 amino acids.

The chain employs TRBV4-1 and TRBJ1-5, with 7 bases matching TRBD1. The CDR3 extends over 16 amino acids. Per germline, CDR1 MGHRA and CDR2 YSYEKL. Trimming cost V 5 bases and J 1 base; bases outside gene matches: 8. The CDR3 protein is CASSVIGGMSNQPQHF. In DNA form, the CDR3 reads TGCGCCAGCAGCGTTATAGGGGGCATGAGCAATCAGCCCCAGCATTTT.

V is TRBV7-8 and J is TRBJ1-1; D not resolved. There are 15 residues in the CDR3. Germline-derived CDR1 and CDR2 are SGHVS and FQNEAQ. Trimming took off 5 bases at V and 1 base at J, with 14 bases between the two ends. This chain's CDR3 is CASSLLHPENTEAFF. The CDR3 DNA reads as TGTGCCAGCAGCCTCCTCCACCCAGAGAACACTGAAGCTTTCTTT.

The rearrangement uses TRBV9 and TRBJ2-1; 11 bases map to TRBD2. Looked up from germline, CDR1 is SGDLS and CDR2 is YYNGEE. The CDR3 contains 16 residues. After removal of 3 bases from V and 4 bases from J, the junction contained 6 bases not matched to a gene. The CDR3 reads CASSGQLAGEYNEQFF. The CDR3 DNA sequence: TGTGCCAGCAGCGGCCAACTAGCGGGGGAGTACAATGAGCAGTTCTTC. Full variable domain (missing parts from reference TRBV9 and TRBJ2-1): DSGVTQTPKHLITATGQRVTLRCSPRSGDLSVYWYQQSLDQGLQFLIQYYNGEERAKGNILERFSAQQFPDLHSELNLSSLELGDSALYFCASSGQLAGEYNEQFFGPGTRLTVL.